The 20 T cell receptor beta chains given below trace back to one sample, sequenced in a study of T cells in Graves' hyperthyroidism and ophthalmopathy. Authors of the study amplified TCR beta CDR3 regions from RNA transcripts. A first-round RT-PCR of the TCR CDR3 used the HTBI primer set. TCRdb re-called the multiplex PCR reads with MiXCR, one entry per CDR3 protein. This sample yields about 560,000 distinct CDR3 sequences, of which roughly 17% are seen a single time; about 18% belongs to the top ten. The material sequenced was blood. The receptors were sampled from a woman under 30 with Graves' hyperthyroidism.

This clonotype was observed many times. The genes are TRBV7-9 and TRBJ2-1, with a tentative D call TRBD2 (7 bases). The CDR3 spans 14 residues. From germline, CDR1 is SEHNR and CDR2 FQNEAQ (reference sequence). V was pared by 1 base and J by 6 bases, with 10 bases between. CDR3 residues: CASSLEGGPNEQFF. For the CDR3, the DNA is TGTGCCAGCAGCTTAGAGGGGGGGCCCAATGAGCAGTTCTTC. Full variable domain (remainder filled in from reference TRBV7-9 and TRBJ2-1): DTGVSQNPRHKITKRGQNVTFRCDPISEHNRLYWYRQTLGQGPEFLTYFQNEAQLEKSRLLSDRFSAERPKGSFSTLEIQRTEQGDSAMYLCASSLEGGPNEQFFGPGTRLTVL.

The chain recombines TRBV7-9 with TRBJ2-3; TRBD2 aligns across 13 bases. Germline V gene lookup returns CDR1 SEHNR and CDR2 FQNEAQ (reference sequence). V trimming: 0 bases; J trimming: 0 bases; junction bases outside the gene matches: 6. CDR3 length: 19 amino acids. CDR3 nucleotide sequence: TGTGCCAGCAGCTTAGCGCTGACTAGCGGGAGGTCAAGCACAGATACGCAGTATTTT. Protein sequence: CASSLALTSGRSSTDTQYF.

This clonotype was observed many times. The CDR3 loop is CASSVGVYEQFF. The CDR3 DNA is TGTGCCAGCAGCGTGGGAGTGTATGAGCAGTTCTTC. This rearrangement joins TRBV28 to TRBJ2-1; D perhaps matches TRBD2 (5 bases). This CDR3 has 12 amino acids. The V and J ends lost 6 bases and 8 bases respectively, with 11 bases between them. Germline-derived CDR1 and CDR2 are MDHEN and SYDVKM.

The chain employs TRBV7-2 and TRBJ1-6; the D gene is possibly TRBD1 (5 bases). This CDR3 spans 16 amino acids. V was trimmed by 4 bases and J by 4 bases, leaving 14 bases between them. CDR1 and CDR2 (germline): SGHTA, FQGNSA. The chain's CDR3 is CASSSGTALYNSPLHF. DNA of the CDR3: TGTGCCAGCAGCTCAGGGACGGCCTTATATAATTCACCCCTCCACTTT.

This clonotype was seen many times. The chain is built from TRBV18 and TRBJ2-5; no reliable D call. V gave up 2 bases and J gave up 3 bases, with 4 bases separating them. The CDR3 is 12 residues long. Looked up from germline, CDR1 is KGHSH and CDR2 is LQKENI. CDR3 residues: CASSPTEETQYF. CDR3 in DNA: TGTGCCAGCTCACCAACGGAAGAGACCCAGTACTTC.

The chain has TRBV11-3 and TRBJ2-1; 8 bases are a match to TRBD2. J lost 0 bases, V lost 4 bases, and 2 bases had no gene match. CDR1 SGHNT and CDR2 YENEEA come from the germline V gene. The CDR3 consists of 15 residues. The CDR3 loop is CASSSGLASYNEQFF. The CDR3 coding sequence is TGTGCCAGCAGCTCCGGACTAGCCTCCTACAATGAGCAGTTCTTC.

V and J are TRBV4-1 and TRBJ2-7; 7 positions agree with TRBD1. J lost 0 bases, V lost 2 bases, and 19 bases had no gene match. CDR3 length: 20 residues. The germline gives CDR1 MGHRA, CDR2 YSYEKL. In DNA, the CDR3 is TGCGCCAGCAGCCAACGACCGAAAGAAATGGGACAGCCACTCTCCTACGAGCAGTACTTC. Translating gives CASSQRPKEMGQPLSYEQYF.

This clonotype is a singleton in its sample. This sequence joins TRBV5-6 and TRBJ2-1; D assignment may be TRBD1 or TRBD2 (6 bases each). The CDR3 runs 11 residues. Germline V lookup: CDR1 SGHDT, CDR2 YYEEEE. V was pared by 8 bases and J by 15 bases, with 18 bases between. For the CDR3, the DNA is TGTGCCAGTTCGGGGGCAGGGAACTCGTTCTTC. Translating it yields CASSGAGNSFF.

This CDR3 is CASSDWRRHRAETQYF. The CDR3 DNA reads TGTGCCAGCAGTGACTGGCGGCGGCATCGGGCAGAGACCCAGTACTTC. The V gene is TRBV25-1, the J gene TRBJ2-5; no clear D. The CDR3 extends over 16 amino acids. CDR1 is MGHDK and CDR2 is SYGVNS in the germline V gene. V was clipped by 3 bases and J by 4 bases, with 18 bases between them.

This clonotype was observed at least ten times. The chain couples TRBV20-1 to TRBJ2-4; perhaps TRBD2 as D (6 bases). Germline V gene data show CDR1 as DFQATT and CDR2 as SNEGSKA (reference sequence). V lost 7 bases, J lost 0 bases, and 10 bases lay in between. The CDR3 runs to 13 residues. This CDR3 reads CSGGTVAKNIQYF. The CDR3 DNA reads TGCAGTGGGGGGACTGTAGCCAAAAACATTCAGTACTTC.

This clonotype came up a few times. This chain joins TRBV2 and TRBJ1-1; D uncertain. This CDR3 is built from 12 residues. The V end lost 6 bases, the J end lost 2 bases, and 7 bases lay between the germline ends. Germline values: CDR1 SNHLY, CDR2 FYNNEI. The DNA of the CDR3 is TGTGCCAGCAGGGACCATAACACTGAAGCTTTCTTT. This encodes CASRDHNTEAFF.

There are a few counts of this clonotype. This sequence joins TRBV14 and TRBJ1-2, with TRBD1 matching 7 bases. The junction had 10 bases not matched to a gene; V was cut back by 0 bases and J by 6 bases. The CDR3 length is 16 residues. Germline V CDR1 and CDR2: SGHDN, FVKESK. This chain's CDR3 is CASSQEVHRGTDGYTF. The CDR3 DNA sequence: TGTGCCAGCAGCCAAGAGGTTCACAGGGGAACTGATGGCTACACCTTC.

This clonotype was observed a few times. This chain uses TRBV13 with TRBJ2-3, with D tentatively TRBD1 or TRBD2 (6 bases each). CDR1 is PRHDT and CDR2 is FYEKMQ in the germline V gene (reference sequence). Trimming took off 4 bases at V and 2 bases at J, with 16 bases between the two ends. There are 16 residues in the CDR3. The CDR3 DNA reads TGTGCCAGCAGCTCCGGGGGCTTAGACTCCACAGATACGCAGTATTTT. Amino acid sequence: CASSSGGLDSTDTQYF.

This clonotype showed up many times. V is TRBV7-8 and J is TRBJ2-7, with D perhaps TRBD1 or TRBD2 (5 bases each). The CDR3 is made up of 14 amino acids. The V gene lost 3 bases and the J gene lost 5 bases, with 14 bases spanning the gap. CDR1 SGHVS and CDR2 FQNEAQ come from the germline V gene. CDR3 loop: CASSFAGRGDEQYF. The CDR3 bases are TGTGCCAGCAGCTTTGCGGGCCGGGGCGACGAGCAGTACTTC.

This clonotype was counted only a few times. The rearrangement links TRBV27 to TRBJ1-4; D not resolved. From germline, CDR1 is MNHEY and CDR2 SMNVEV (reference sequence). Trimming took off 3 bases at V and 2 bases at J, with 7 bases between the two ends. This CDR3 is built from 14 residues. The CDR3 nucleotides read TGTGCCAGCAGTTTTGTTGGGACTAATGAAAAACTGTTTTTT. Translating it yields CASSFVGTNEKLFF.

The chain joins TRBV29-1 to TRBJ1-2; D gene ambiguous. The CDR3 contains 14 residues. V was shortened by 4 bases and J by 4 bases, with 16 bases between the two germline ends. Germline-derived CDR1 and CDR2 are SQVTM and ANQGSEA. The CDR3 coding sequence is TGCAGCGTTGTGGGGTCCCGGGGATTCTATGGCTACACCTTC. It encodes CSVVGSRGFYGYTF.

In this sample, this clonotype turned up many times. The chain uses TRBV2 and TRBJ1-4; no clear D gene. V dropped 2 bases and J dropped 5 bases, with 3 bases sitting between them. CDR3 length equals 12 residues. Germline assignment: CDR1 SNHLY and CDR2 FYNNEI. CDR3 nucleotides: TGTGCCAGCAGTGAACAAAATGAAAAACTGTTTTTT. Protein product: CASSEQNEKLFF.

The chain is built from TRBV5-1 and TRBJ1-3, with 10 bases aligning to TRBD1. The V gene's germline CDR1 is SGHRS and CDR2 YFSETQ. V shed 3 bases, J shed 0 bases, and the junction held 6 bases outside the gene matches. This CDR3 has 17 residues. CDR3 loop: CASSWGTGVDSGNTIYF. In DNA form, the CDR3 reads TGCGCCAGCAGCTGGGGGACAGGGGTCGACTCTGGAAACACCATATATTTT.

This clonotype was counted a few times. For the CDR3, the DNA is TGTGCCAGCAGTTCCTCATGGGGACTAGCGGTTGAGCAGTACTTC. It is translated as CASSSSWGLAVEQYF. The rearrangement links TRBV6-1 to TRBJ2-7, with 11 bases that match TRBD2. CDR3 length: 15 residues. After removal of 5 bases from V and 7 bases from J, the junction contained 10 bases not matched to a gene. The germline V gene encodes CDR1 MNHNS and CDR2 SASEGT.

J is TRBJ1-5 and V is TRBV10-1; unclear D gene. The CDR3 consists of 14 residues. Germline V gene sequence: CDR1 WNHNN, CDR2 SYGVQD (reference sequence). V lost 5 bases to trimming and J lost 3 bases, with 11 bases between them. CDR3 sequence: CASSTEELNQPQHF. For the CDR3, the DNA is TGCGCCAGCAGTACTGAGGAACTCAATCAGCCCCAGCATTTT.